This T cell receptor (beta chain) was recorded in a study of early T cells in non-severe SARS-CoV-2 infection. Turning to the study itself: Unpaired chains resulted from sequencing bulk RNA of unsorted whole blood. Overall study findings and caveats: Database matching using VDJdb favored anti-spike CD8 responses, with private and CD4 specificities left missing.

Individual cDNA molecules received unique molecular identifiers during library preparation. TCRdb redid the calling of the 5' RACE reads with MiXCR, one entry per CDR3 protein. The sample holds 15,000 to 20,000 distinct CDR3 sequences, roughly 5% seen once. Germline V CDR1 and CDR2: SQVTM, ANQGSEA. Between the trimmed V and J ends, which lost 3 bases and 6 bases, there was a span of 17 bases. The CDR3 runs to 14 residues. This clonotype came up many times. Its antigen is not known. This receptor was taken from an adult who was a healthcare worker with PCR-confirmed SARS-CoV-2 infection or an uninfected control (not recorded which). This chain uses TRBV29-1 with TRBJ2-5; D assignment may be TRBD1 or TRBD2 (6 bases each). The material sequenced was whole blood. The DNA of the CDR3 is TGCAGCGTTGACTCGGGGGACATCATAAAGACCCAGTACTTC. This encodes CSVDSGDIIKTQYF.